This TCR beta chain was identified in a study of memory CD4+ T cells and cytomegalovirus serostatus. Whole-study context: Healthy Belgian adult donors included under ten CMV-positive and some 24 CMV-negative people. General study results and limits: Suggested: most of the CMV-linked TCR signature lies in CD4+ memory cells.

Original processing notes: Out-of-frame sequences were removed, leaving around 2.2 million distinct TCRbeta sequences. Some clones are missing from TCRdb's copy, which holds only in-frame ones; the method was immunoSEQ multiplex PCR. The V and J calls and clone size come from that table; D and trimming were worked out from the DNA. The sample consists of 40,000 to 45,000 clones, around 79% of them appearing once. The sort gate was single viable CD3+CD4+CD8-CD45RO+ cells for memory CD4+ T cells. On this clone itself: Its target is not known.

The sample consisted of memory CD4+ T cells from blood. This TCR was recovered from an adult in good health and CMV-seronegative.

The CDR3 sequence: CAGRGSSPKETQYF. CDR3 nucleotide sequence: TGCGCCGGACGGGGCTCCAGCCCTAAAGAGACCCAGTACTTC. The J gene is TRBJ2-5, the V gene TRBV10-1, with D perhaps being TRBD1 or TRBD2 (5 bases each). Germline assignment: CDR1 WNHNN and CDR2 SYGVQD (reference sequence). Trimming took off 11 bases at V and 3 bases at J, with 19 bases between the two ends. The CDR3 contains 14 residues.